This TCR beta chain was recovered during a study of T cells in Graves' hyperthyroidism and ophthalmopathy. General study results and limits: Ophthalmopathy was distinguished from stable hyperthyroidism by 13 V-J signatures. The model foresaw ophthalmopathy a median around 6.4 months prior to onset.

This clonotype was counted at least ten times. Its specificity is unknown. Calling Graves' hyperthyroidism stable meant ophthalmopathy did not progress within 18 months. The CDR3 regions of TCR beta were amplified from RNA transcripts. A set of HTBI primers served as the primers for a first-round RT-PCR of the TCR CDR3. TCRdb independently ran MiXCR on the multiplex PCR reads; one entry per CDR3 protein. The data contain 600,000 to 650,000 distinct CDR3 sequences, around 15% of them seen just once; the ten biggest clones take up less than 4.5%. The V gene's germline CDR1 is MDHEN and CDR2 SYDVKM. This CDR3 comprises 14 residues. Unmatched junction bases numbered 4, after V lost 6 bases and J lost 3 bases.

The chain is built from TRBV28 and TRBJ2-1, with 8 nucleotides matching TRBD2. Sequenced sample: blood. The receptor comes from a woman in her twenties or thirties with Graves' hyperthyroidism. The CDR3 protein is CASRELADYNEQFF. The CDR3 DNA follows: TGTGCCAGCAGGGAACTAGCGGACTACAATGAGCAGTTCTTC.